The TCR beta chain described here comes from a study of cytomegalovirus exposure and HLA in healthy donors (dated by TCRdb to 2016 to 2017). At the level of the whole study: An earlier analysis of 587 of the donors reported 276 Gb of sequence data and 95 million to 140 million unique TCR beta sequences obtained from around 170 million T cells. The study profiled the T cell repertoires of about 720 subjects by immunosequencing and related them to cytomegalovirus serostatus. HLA typing included class I and class II loci at four-digit resolution. High-throughput TCR immunosequencing, statistical association of individual TCRs with disease status, and machine learning were combined to predict cytomegalovirus infection status. The genetic ancestry cluster associated with self-reported Caucasian donors included about 84% of the roughly 360 genotyped donors. Around 300 gigabases of sequencing data and around 87 million unique TCR sequences were included in an early release covering several hundred HLA-typed donors. Along with the approximately 700-subject first cohort, a separate validation cohort of around 120 different subjects was used. Donor age, sex, ethnicity and CMV serostatus were compiled together with the repertoire data. To study patterns of TCR occurrence, a later analysis re-analyzed previously published TCR beta repertoires from 500 to 850 donors and added high-resolution HLA genotyping. In an earlier analysis of roughly 540 of the donors, high-throughput TCR beta sequencing was used to judge whether each TCR beta V gene segment behaved as functional or pseudogenic. On average, roughly 240,000 unique TCR beta nucleotide sequences were sequenced per donor among a few hundred genotyped donors of the cohort, with roughly 18% of those sequences being non-productive. A handful of DR-DQ haplotypes were handled as single units for association and clustering because linkage in the cohort was strong. Genome-wide SNP genotypes for about three fifths of the roughly 670 donors were used in a later genetic analysis, which treated that subset as a discovery cohort. All discovery cohort repertoires had been generated using a single sequencing platform. Rather than using new phenotypic data, the later analysis identified candidate immune exposures from TCR beta sequences and from how often those sequences occurred across donors. The study aimed to test whether cataloging public T cell receptors could reveal signatures of past pathogen exposure. The number of donors typed differed by locus, with about 629-630 for A, B, C, DRB1 and DQB1, roughly 520 for DQA1, about 610 for DPA1, and roughly 450 for DPB1.

What the study reported, not specific to this receptor: Because HLA typing was missing for some donors at each locus, association tests included only the typed subset. Linkage disequilibrium might explain the correlated functional status among segregating V segments, but an unknown experimental factor could not be ruled out. The presence/absence analyses assumed that sequencing depth was roughly uniform across donors, and that assumption may not be true. Cytomegalovirus status was reported to be diagnosed by the classifier with high specificity and sensitivity in both the original and validation cohorts. In a later analysis, most CMV-associated TCR beta chains were found to appear HLA-restricted, with HLA associations seemingly driven largely by CMV exposure. A group of highly shared sequence variants was considered likely to be a technical artifact of the sequencing pipeline. Some IMGT-functional V segments, including TRBV6-2 and TRBV6-3, could not be distinguished by the 87-base-pair reads and were therefore excluded. A later analysis reported that several top co-occurrence clusters appeared linked to parvovirus B19, influenza, CMV and Epstein-Barr virus. Immune exposure information for the cohort was limited to CMV serostatus. In an earlier analysis of a few hundred of the donors, most TCR beta V segments were observed in productive rearrangements about 87% or about 30% of the time, broadly matching IMGT annotations. In vitro tests confirmed that a few of the cytomegalovirus-associated TCR beta chains recognize cytomegalovirus antigens. According to a later genetic analysis, donors in an Asian-associated ancestry cluster had fewer N-insertions in productive TCRs than the approximately 710-donor mean. A further reported finding was that TCR beta sequences accurately predicted the HLA-A and HLA-B alleles for most subjects in the first cohort. A later analysis found that TCR association rates varied across HLA loci, with DRB1 alleles showing the most associated TCRs and HLA-C alleles the fewest. Compared with equally common non-associated chains, HLA-associated TCR beta chains in a later analysis were more clonally expanded and had lower generation probabilities. The study listed approximately 160 TCR beta chains as associated with cytomegalovirus. In a later analysis, some 18,000 TCR beta sequences were associated with specific HLA alleles at a false discovery rate of 0.05. When HLA alleles, especially DR and DQ, strongly co-occurred, attributing TCR associations to individual alleles was difficult. While some public TCRs were present in many individuals, most TCR sequences turned up only very rarely across donors. The authors suggested that the approach could potentially be generalized to other disease states and immunological phenotypes. Approximately 16 rarely observed V segments, including chromosome 9 orphons, were excluded from the earlier analysis of several hundred of the donors because counts were too low. An association between a missense DCLRE1C variant and V-gene and J-gene trimming of TCR beta chains was found in a later genetic analysis and replicated in an independent cohort. This cohort had only TCR beta chains sequenced, and the lack of alpha or paired-chain data limited which features could be detected.

The cohort consisted of 666 healthy bone marrow donors. At the time of sampling, all cohort members were nominally healthy, though unrecorded immune exposures were likely present. The donor tested CMV seronegative and was one of the 352 seronegative cohort members. A peripheral blood sample was provided by each donor, and peripheral blood mononuclear cells were used for TCR beta sequencing. The Qiagen DNeasy Blood Extraction Kit was used to extract genomic DNA from the blood cell samples. Library method: the immunoSEQ multiplex PCR assay. A mixture of 60 forward primers for TCR Vbeta segments and 13 reverse primers for TCR Jbeta segments was used in the multiplex PCR. Amplification of the CDR3 region of rearranged TCR beta genes was performed with a multiplex PCR assay on genomic DNA. Amplified TCR beta libraries were sequenced as 87-base-pair reads on the Illumina HiSeq System. On the authors' methods: A later analysis counted tens of millions of unique TCR beta chains across the roughly 700 repertoires, and some 11 million of these chains were shared by at least two donors. A nearest-neighbor algorithm error-corrected the raw reads and collapsed the reads into unique sequences, merging closely related sequences to remove PCR and sequencing errors. CDR3 sequences were aligned to IMGT reference sequences to assign V, D and J gene segments. Each retained sequence needed at least a six-nucleotide match to both a V gene segment and a J gene segment. Rearrangements were classified as productive when the CDR3 lacked stop codons and remained in frame with V and J, and all other rearrangements were classified as non-productive. CDR3 was defined by IMGT convention, running from the second conserved V-encoded cysteine to the conserved J-encoded phenylalanine. The earlier analysis of roughly 590 of the donors excluded any sequence lacking an unambiguous match to a single V gene segment. An earlier analysis of about 600 of the donors called V segments functional above 56.7% productive rearrangements and segregating when the between-donor standard deviation exceeded 5%. A statistical classification framework was built for diagnosing cytomegalovirus status from the catalog of TCR beta chain sequences. In a later analysis, TCR nucleotide sequences were compared against IMGT/GENE-DB human TR gene sequences so that V and J genes could be assigned. Using the TCRdist pipeline, a later analysis assigned CDR3 sequences along with most-parsimonious VDJ recombination scenarios. A later analysis defined each TCR beta chain by its CDR3 amino acid sequence plus V-gene family, and excluded reads lacking a unique V-gene family. To address suspected cross-contamination and a sequencing artifact, a later analysis removed roughly 580 highly shared, low-generation-probability nucleotide sequences. For each public chain, a later analysis derived a clonal expansion index from normalized ranks of inferred template counts within each repertoire. In a later analysis, generation probabilities were computed using a VDJ recombination model fitted to out-of-frame rearrangements, and the results were checked against IGoR. Hypergeometric tests were used in a later analysis to score TCR-TCR, TCR-HLA and TCR-CMV co-occurrence, with a repertoire-size bias correction applied to the TCR pairs. A later analysis estimated false discovery rates by permuting HLA or CMV assignments 20 times. In a later analysis, co-occurring TCRs were grouped using DBSCAN, and TCRdist sequence similarity was added for clustering within HLA-allele-positive subsets. Co-occurrence clustering excluded repertoires with fewer than 30,000 or more than 120,000 public chains, plus five with anomalous nucleotide sharing. This is the immuneACCESS table as TCRdb keeps it, with only in-frame sequences that have V and J called. A part of the clones is gone; compared with another copy, unresolved V genes explain less than half, and the rest is unexplained. V and J calls and clone size are given by that table; D and trimming were obtained from the DNA. This sample is represented by around 37,000 clones; 65% to 85% of them were singletons. The ten top clones hold approximately 3% of the sample.

The germline V gene specifies SGDLS as CDR1 and YYNGEE as CDR2. The CDR3 spans 15 residues, from the cysteine through the phenylalanine. CDR3 DNA only is kept here, 45 bases in frame from base 1. V is trimmed back by 4 bases and J by 7 bases, and the junction contains 11 bases that no gene match accounts for. As concerns this clone: It lacks a known antigen. Base-call qualities are not available, and no considerably larger clone is one nucleotide away.

The V and J segments used are TRBV9 and TRBJ2-1, with 7 bases aligning to TRBD1. The TCR originated in a man aged 50 to 60 in good health and CMV-seronegative. The sequencing sample was made of PBMCs. The CDR3 region: CASSSSPGQTNEQFF. Read as DNA, the sequence is TGTGCCAGCAGCTCTAGCCCGGGACAGACTAATGAGCAGTTCTTC.